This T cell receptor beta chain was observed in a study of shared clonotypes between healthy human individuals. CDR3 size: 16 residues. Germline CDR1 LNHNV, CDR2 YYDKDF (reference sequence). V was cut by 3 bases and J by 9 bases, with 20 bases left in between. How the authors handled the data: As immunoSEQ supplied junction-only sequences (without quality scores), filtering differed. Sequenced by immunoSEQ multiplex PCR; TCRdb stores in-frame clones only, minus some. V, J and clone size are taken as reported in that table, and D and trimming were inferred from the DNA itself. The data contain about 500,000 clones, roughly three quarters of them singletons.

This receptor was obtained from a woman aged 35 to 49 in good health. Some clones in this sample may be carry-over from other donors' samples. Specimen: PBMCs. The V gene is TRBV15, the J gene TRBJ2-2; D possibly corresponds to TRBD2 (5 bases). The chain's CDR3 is CATSSMRATLPRELFF. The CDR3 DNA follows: TGTGCCACCAGCAGCATGAGGGCAACTCTACCCCGGGAGCTGTTTTTT.